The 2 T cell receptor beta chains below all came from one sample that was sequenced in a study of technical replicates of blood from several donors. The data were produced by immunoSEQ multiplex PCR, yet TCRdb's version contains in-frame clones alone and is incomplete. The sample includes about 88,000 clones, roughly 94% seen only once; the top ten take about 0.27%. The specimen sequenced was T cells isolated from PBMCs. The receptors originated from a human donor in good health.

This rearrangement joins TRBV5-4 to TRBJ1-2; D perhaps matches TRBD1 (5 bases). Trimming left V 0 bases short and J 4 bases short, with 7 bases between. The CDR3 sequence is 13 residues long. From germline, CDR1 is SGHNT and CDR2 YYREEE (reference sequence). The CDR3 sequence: CASSLDGGYGYTF. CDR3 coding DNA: TGTGCCAGCAGCTTGGACGGGGGCTATGGCTACACCTTC.

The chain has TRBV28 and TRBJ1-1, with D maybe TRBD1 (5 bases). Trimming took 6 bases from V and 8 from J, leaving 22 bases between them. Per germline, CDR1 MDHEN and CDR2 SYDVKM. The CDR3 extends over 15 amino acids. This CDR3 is CASRPPGLSAQEAFF. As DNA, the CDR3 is TGTGCCAGCAGGCCCCCAGGGTTGTCAGCGCAGGAAGCTTTCTTT.